This T cell receptor (beta chain) was sequenced for a study of prognosis after radiotherapy for stage I lung cancer. Study outcomes and limitations: Between patients with and without metastases, TRBV and TRBJ gene usage reportedly differed.

With two-round multiplex PCR, TCR beta CDR3 sequences were amplified from genomic DNA. Amplification during the initial PCR round employed primers specific to each TRBV and TRBJ gene. One entry per CDR3 protein, called by TCRdb with MiXCR from the multiplex PCR reads. This sample has around 63,000 distinct CDR3 sequences; more than 25% occur once, and the top ten carry approximately 8.3%. This CDR3 region has 13 residues. Trimming cost V 7 bases and J 8 bases; bases outside gene matches: 10. Germline CDR1 and CDR2: MNHEY and SVGAGI. As concerns this clonotype: The antigen is undetermined. A far larger clone is off by one base, so a read error is likely.

The origin of this receptor is a donor at least 50 years old with non-small cell lung cancer. This sample comprised PBMCs, obtained before or after stereotactic body radiation therapy (not recorded which). The chain is built from TRBV6-5 and TRBJ1-2; TRBD1 matches 7 bases. The CDR3 DNA sequence: TGTGCCAGCATCCAAGACAGGGTGGGAGGCTACACCTTC. It encodes CASIQDRVGGYTF.